Presented here are 4 T cell receptor beta chains from one specimen sequenced in a study of OX40 agonist ivuxolimab in advanced cancers. Library method: the immunoSEQ multiplex PCR assay. TCRdb carries this immuneACCESS record with in-frame sequences only. Its versions omit some clonotypes, under half of them owing to an unresolved V gene in the studies checked, with the rest unexplained. In this sample the table shows about 17,000 clones, approximately 87% of which occur a single time. The ten largest account for 30% to 35% of the sample. The sample was CD4+ or CD8+ T cells sorted from blood, taken in a trial of the OX40 agonist ivuxolimab. All receptors come from an adult with an advanced solid tumor such as melanoma, head and neck, liver or kidney cancer.

Comments on this clone: The same CDR3 also results from other DNA sequences found in this sample. J is TRBJ2-5 and V is TRBV21-1; TRBD2 is the table's D call, not checked against the DNA. TRBV21-1 is a recognized pseudogene. The CDR3 is made up of 16 amino acids. The CDR3 coding sequence is TGTGCCAGCAGCAAAGAGGAGGCGGGAGGGAGGGAGACCCAGTACTTC. Translated, it gives CASSKEEAGGRETQYF.

The CDR3 loop is CAISEKGRSVAGYTF. The CDR3 bases are TGTGCCATCAGTGAGAAGGGGAGGTCGGTTGCTGGCTACACCTTC. The chain carries TRBV10-3 and TRBJ1-2; the D gene is possibly TRBD1 (5 bases). CDR1 is ENHRY and CDR2 is SYGVKD in the germline V gene. Trimming left V 2 bases short and J 7 bases short, with 17 bases between. The CDR3 contains 15 residues.

This chain joins TRBV19 and TRBJ2-1; 12 bases are shared with TRBD2. The CDR3 is 15 residues long. Unmatched junction bases numbered 6, after V lost 6 bases and J lost 6 bases. Germline V lookup: CDR1 LNHDA, CDR2 SQIVND (reference sequence). As DNA, the CDR3 is TGTGCCAGTAGCCGACTAGCGGGGGACCTCAATGAGCAGTTCTTC. Translation: CASSRLAGDLNEQFF.

The chain joins TRBV30 to TRBJ1-5; D uncertain. CDR1 is GTSNPN, CDR2 SVGIG, per germline (reference sequence). This CDR3 comprises 12 residues. The V and J ends lost 2 bases and 2 bases respectively, with 4 bases between them. CDR3 DNA: TGTGCCTGGAGTCTGGGCAATCAGCCCCAGCATTTT. Protein product: CAWSLGNQPQHF.